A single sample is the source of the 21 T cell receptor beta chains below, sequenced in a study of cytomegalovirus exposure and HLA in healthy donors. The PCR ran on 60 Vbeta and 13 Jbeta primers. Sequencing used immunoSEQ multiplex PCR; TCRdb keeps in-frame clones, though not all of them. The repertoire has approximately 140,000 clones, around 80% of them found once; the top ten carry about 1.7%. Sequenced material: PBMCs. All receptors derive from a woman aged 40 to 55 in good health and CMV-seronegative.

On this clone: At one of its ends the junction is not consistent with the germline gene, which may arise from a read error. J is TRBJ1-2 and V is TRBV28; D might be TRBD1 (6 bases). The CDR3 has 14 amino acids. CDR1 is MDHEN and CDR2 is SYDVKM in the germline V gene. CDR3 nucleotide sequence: TGTGCCGGCAGTCCGATACAGGGAGTCTATGGCTACACCTTC. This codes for CAGSPIQGVYGYTF.

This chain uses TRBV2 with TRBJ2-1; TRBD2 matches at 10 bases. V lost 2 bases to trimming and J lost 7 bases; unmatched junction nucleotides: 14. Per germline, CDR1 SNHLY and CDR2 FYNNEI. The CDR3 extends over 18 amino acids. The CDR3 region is CASSEPRILAGEGNEQFF. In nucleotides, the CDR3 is TGTGCCAGCAGTGAACCAAGGATTCTAGCGGGAGAGGGTAATGAGCAGTTCTTC.

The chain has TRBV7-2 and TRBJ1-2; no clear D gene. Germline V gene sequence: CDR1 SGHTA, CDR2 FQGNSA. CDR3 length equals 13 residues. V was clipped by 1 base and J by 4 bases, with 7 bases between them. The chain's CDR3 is CASSLGGLYGYTF. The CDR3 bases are TGTGCCAGCAGCTTAGGCGGTCTCTATGGCTACACCTTC.

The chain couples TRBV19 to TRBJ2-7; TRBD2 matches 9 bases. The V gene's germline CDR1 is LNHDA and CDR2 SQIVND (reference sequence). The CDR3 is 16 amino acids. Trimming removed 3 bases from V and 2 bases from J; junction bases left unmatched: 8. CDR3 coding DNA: TGTGCCAGTAGTATTGAGGCGGGGGGGCTCACCTACGAGCAGTACTTC. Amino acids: CASSIEAGGLTYEQYF.

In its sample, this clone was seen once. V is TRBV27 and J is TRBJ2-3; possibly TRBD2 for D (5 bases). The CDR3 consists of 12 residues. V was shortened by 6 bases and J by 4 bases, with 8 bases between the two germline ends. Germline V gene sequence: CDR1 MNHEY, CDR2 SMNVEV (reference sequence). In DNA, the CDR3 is TGTGCCAGCAGCCGAGGGCCAGATACGCAGTATTTT. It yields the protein CASSRGPDTQYF.

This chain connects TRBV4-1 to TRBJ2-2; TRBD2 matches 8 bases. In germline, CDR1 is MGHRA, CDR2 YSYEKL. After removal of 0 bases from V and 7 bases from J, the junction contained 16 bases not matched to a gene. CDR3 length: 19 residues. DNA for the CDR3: TGCGCCAGCAGCCAAGAGGGTTGGGGGAAGCGGGGGATGAGCGGGGAGCTGTTTTTT. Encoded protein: CASSQEGWGKRGMSGELFF.

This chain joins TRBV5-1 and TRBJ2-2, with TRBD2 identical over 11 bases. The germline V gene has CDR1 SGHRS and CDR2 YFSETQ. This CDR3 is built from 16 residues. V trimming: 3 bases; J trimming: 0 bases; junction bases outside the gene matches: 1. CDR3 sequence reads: CASSSGLAANTGELFF. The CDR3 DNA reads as TGCGCCAGCAGCTCGGGACTAGCGGCGAACACCGGGGAGCTGTTTTTT.

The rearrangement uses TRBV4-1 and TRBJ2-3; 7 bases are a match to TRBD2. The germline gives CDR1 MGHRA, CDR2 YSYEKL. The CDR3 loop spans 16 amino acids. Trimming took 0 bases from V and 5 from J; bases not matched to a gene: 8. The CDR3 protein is CASSQEGAGVIDTQYF. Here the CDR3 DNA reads TGCGCCAGCAGCCAAGAAGGCGCGGGAGTTATAGATACGCAGTATTTT.

The DNA for the CDR3 is TGTGCCAGCGGGGGTAGGGCTAGCGGGGACCCCCTGTCTGGGGCCAACGTCCTGACTTTC. Translating it yields CASGGRASGDPLSGANVLTF. V usage is TRBV2 and J usage is TRBJ2-6, with 9 bases lining up with TRBD2. V was clipped by 8 bases and J by 1 base; unmatched bases: 18. The CDR3 contains 20 residues. The germline V gene has CDR1 SNHLY and CDR2 FYNNEI.

DNA of the CDR3: TGCGCCAGCAGCATGACGGGGGGGCCGTCGGAGCTGTTTTTT. It yields the protein CASSMTGGPSELFF. The V call is TRBV5-1, the J call TRBJ2-2, with TRBD2 matching over 8 bases. V was pared by 4 bases and J by 10 bases, with 9 bases of the junction left unmatched. The CDR3 covers 14 residues. CDR1 is SGHRS, CDR2 YFSETQ, per germline.

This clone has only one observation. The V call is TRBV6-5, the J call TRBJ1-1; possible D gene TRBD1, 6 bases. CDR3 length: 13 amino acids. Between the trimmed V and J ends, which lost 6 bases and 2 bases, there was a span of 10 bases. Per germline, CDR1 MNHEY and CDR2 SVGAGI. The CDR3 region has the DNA TGTGCCAGCAGATCGGACAGAAACACTGAAGCTTTCTTT. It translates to CASRSDRNTEAFF.

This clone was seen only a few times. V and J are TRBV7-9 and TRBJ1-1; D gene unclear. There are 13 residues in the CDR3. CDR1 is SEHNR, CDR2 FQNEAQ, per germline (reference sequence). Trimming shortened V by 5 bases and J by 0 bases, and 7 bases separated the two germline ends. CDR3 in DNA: TGTGCCAGCAGCCATTCCCTGAACACTGAAGCTTTCTTT. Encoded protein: CASSHSLNTEAFF. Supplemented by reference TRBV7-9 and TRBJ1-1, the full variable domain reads DTGVSQNPRHKITKRGQNVTFRCDPISEHNRLYWYRQTLGQGPEFLTYFQNEAQLEKSRLLSDRFSAERPKGSFSTLEIQRTEQGDSAMYLCASSHSLNTEAFFGQGTRLTVV.

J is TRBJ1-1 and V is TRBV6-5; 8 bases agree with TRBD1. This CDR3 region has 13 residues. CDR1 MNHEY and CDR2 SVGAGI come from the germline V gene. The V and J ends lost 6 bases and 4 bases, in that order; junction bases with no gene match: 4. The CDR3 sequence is CASRSTGGTEAFF. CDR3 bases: TGTGCCAGCAGATCTACAGGGGGCACTGAAGCTTTCTTT.

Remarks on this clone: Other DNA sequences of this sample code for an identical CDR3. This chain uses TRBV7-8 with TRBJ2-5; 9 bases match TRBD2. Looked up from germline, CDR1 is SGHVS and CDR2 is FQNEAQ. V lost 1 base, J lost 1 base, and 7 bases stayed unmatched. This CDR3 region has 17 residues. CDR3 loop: CASSLGQGLAGQETQYF. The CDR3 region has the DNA TGTGCCAGCAGCTTAGGGCAGGGACTAGCAGGCCAAGAGACCCAGTACTTC.

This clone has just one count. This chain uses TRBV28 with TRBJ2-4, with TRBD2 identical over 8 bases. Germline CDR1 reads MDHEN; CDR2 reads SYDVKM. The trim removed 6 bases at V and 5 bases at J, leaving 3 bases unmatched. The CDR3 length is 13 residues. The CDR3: CASSPLAENIQYF. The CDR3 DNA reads TGTGCCAGCAGCCCACTAGCGGAAAACATTCAGTACTTC.

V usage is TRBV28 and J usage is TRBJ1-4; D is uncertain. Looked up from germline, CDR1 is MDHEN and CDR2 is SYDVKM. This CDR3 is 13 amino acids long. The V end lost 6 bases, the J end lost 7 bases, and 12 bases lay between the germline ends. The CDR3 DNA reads TGTGCCAGCAGGGCGGTCGTTCCTGAAAAACTGTTTTTT. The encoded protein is CASRAVVPEKLFF.

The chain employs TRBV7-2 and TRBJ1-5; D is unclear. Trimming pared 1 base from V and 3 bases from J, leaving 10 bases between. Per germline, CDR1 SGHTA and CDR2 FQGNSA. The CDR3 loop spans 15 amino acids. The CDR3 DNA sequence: TGTGCCAGCAGCTTAGTCGAGGGTGTCAATCAGCCCCAGCATTTT. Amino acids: CASSLVEGVNQPQHF.

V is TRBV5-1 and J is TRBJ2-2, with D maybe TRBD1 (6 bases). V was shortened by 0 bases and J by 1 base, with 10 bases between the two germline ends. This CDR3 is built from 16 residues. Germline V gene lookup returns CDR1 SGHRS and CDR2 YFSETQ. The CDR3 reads CASSLEEGGNTGELFF. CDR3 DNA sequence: TGCGCCAGCAGCTTGGAAGAAGGGGGGAACACCGGGGAGCTGTTTTTT.

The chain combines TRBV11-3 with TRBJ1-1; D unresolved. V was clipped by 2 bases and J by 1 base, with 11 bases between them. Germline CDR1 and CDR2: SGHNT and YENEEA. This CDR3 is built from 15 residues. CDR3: CASSLIPGTNTEAFF. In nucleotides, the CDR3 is TGTGCCAGCAGCTTAATCCCAGGCACGAACACTGAAGCTTTCTTT.

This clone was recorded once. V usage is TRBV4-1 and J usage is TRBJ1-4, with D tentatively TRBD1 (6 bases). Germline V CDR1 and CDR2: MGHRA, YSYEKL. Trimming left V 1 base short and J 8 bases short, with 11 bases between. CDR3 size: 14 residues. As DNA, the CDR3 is TGCGCCAGCAGCCAAGGTTCAGGGGCCGAAAAACTGTTTTTT. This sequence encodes CASSQGSGAEKLFF.

DNA for the CDR3: TGTGCCAGCAGCTTTTTGACTAGCCAAGAGACCCAGTACTTC. It codes for CASSFLTSQETQYF. The chain couples TRBV5-4 to TRBJ2-5, with a weak D call TRBD2 (6 bases). The CDR3 is made up of 14 amino acids. From germline, CDR1 is SGHNT and CDR2 YYREEE (reference sequence). The V end was cut by 2 bases, the J end by 1 base, with 9 bases between.